This T cell receptor (beta chain) derives from a study of T cells expressing NK-cell markers. This CDR3 has 15 residues. The germline V gene encodes CDR1 DFQATT and CDR2 SNEGSKA (reference sequence). No DNA is given; TCRdb re-called the 5' RACE reads and lists each CDR3 protein once. The sample yields 200,000 to 300,000 distinct CDR3 sequences, of which the top ten take up more than 3.5%. The chain couples TRBV20-1 to TRBJ1-1; TCRdb indicates TRBD1, and absent DNA this call remains unverified. The sample consisted of blood T cells: a sorted CD56 or NKG2C T cell subset, CD4+ or CD8+ T cells, or bulk PBMC T cells (not recorded which). The receptor was derived from a woman aged 18-69 years in good health. The chain's CDR3 is CSARTRQAMNTEAFF.